This T cell receptor beta chain is from a study of early T cells in non-severe SARS-CoV-2 infection. The wider study: Sequenced bulk RNA came from whole blood that was unsorted, and chains were unpaired.

In the library, individual cDNA molecules carried attached unique molecular identifiers. TCRdb passed the 5' RACE reads through MiXCR, listing each CDR3 protein once. The sample holds tens of thousands of distinct CDR3 sequences; roughly a tenth are singletons and the top ten take more than 9.5%. This CDR3 has 18 amino acids. Germline lookup yields CDR1 WNHNN and CDR2 SYGVQD (reference sequence). Germline trimming cut 4 bases from V and 2 bases from J; bases unmatched to any gene: 12. The sample holds a few counts of this clonotype. The antigen is unknown. Study-level points and caveats: Lookups in VDJdb leaned toward anti-spike CD8 responses and missed private and CD4 specificities.

The V and J genes are TRBV10-1 and TRBJ2-4, with TRBD1 matching 9 bases. The clonotype was recovered from an adult who was a healthcare worker with PCR-confirmed SARS-CoV-2 infection or an uninfected control (not recorded which). Source material: whole blood. In DNA, the CDR3 is TGCGCCAGCAGTGCCGGGCCGGGACAGGGCTGGTCCAAAAACATTCAGTACTTC. Its protein is CASSAGPGQGWSKNIQYF.